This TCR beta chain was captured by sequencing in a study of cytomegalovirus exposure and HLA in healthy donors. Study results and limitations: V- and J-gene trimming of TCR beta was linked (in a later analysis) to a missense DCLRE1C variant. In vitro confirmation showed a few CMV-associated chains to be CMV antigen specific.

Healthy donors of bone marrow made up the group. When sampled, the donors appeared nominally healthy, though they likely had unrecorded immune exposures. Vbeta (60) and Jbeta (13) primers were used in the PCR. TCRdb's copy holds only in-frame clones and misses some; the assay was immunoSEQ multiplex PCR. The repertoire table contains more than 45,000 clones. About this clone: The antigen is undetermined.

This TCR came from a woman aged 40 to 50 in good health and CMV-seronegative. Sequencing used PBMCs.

Here the CDR3 reads CASSLTGLGQQYF. CDR3 in DNA: TGTGCCAGCAGCTTAACGGGGCTAGGGCAGCAGTACTTC. V and J are TRBV7-3 and TRBJ2-7; the D gene is possibly TRBD1 (5 bases). Germline assignment: CDR1 SGHTA and CDR2 FQGTGA. The CDR3 spans 13 residues. V lost 0 bases and J lost 8, with 11 bases in between.